A single sample is the source of the 6 T cell receptor beta chains below, sequenced in a study of CD8 T cells in Susac syndrome. RNA, at about 0.45 to 1 ug, was reverse transcribed with random hexamers. TCRdb re-analysed the immunoSEQ multiplex PCR reads in MiXCR, keeping a single row per CDR3 protein. The data hold 95,000 to 150,000 distinct CDR3 sequences, with about 95% observed a single time. Sequencing used CD4+ T cells from PBMCs. These receptors all stem from a human donor in good health.

The chain joins TRBV13 to TRBJ2-7; the match to TRBD2 covers 9 bases. The V and J ends lost 3 bases and 5 bases, in that order; junction bases with no gene match: 8. The germline V gene has CDR1 PRHDT and CDR2 FYEKMQ (reference sequence). This CDR3 is 15 amino acids long. The CDR3 loop reads CASSLILAGVHEQYF. CDR3 coding DNA: TGTGCCAGCAGCTTGATTTTAGCGGGAGTTCACGAGCAGTACTTC.

This chain uses TRBV20-1 with TRBJ2-3; 8 nucleotides align to TRBD1. V lost 5 bases and J lost 5; bases outside the gene matches: 6. The CDR3 is 13 residues long. CDR1 and CDR2 (germline): DFQATT, SNEGSKA (reference sequence). The CDR3 DNA reads as TGCAGTGCTTGGACAGGGAGTGTAGATACGCAGTATTTT. This encodes CSAWTGSVDTQYF.

This rearrangement joins TRBV27 to TRBJ2-2; no reliable D call. CDR3 length: 18 residues. CDR1 is MNHEY, CDR2 SMNVEV, per germline (reference sequence). V lost 5 bases, J lost 0 bases, and 19 bases lay in between. The CDR3, as DNA: TGTGCCAGCAGTCCTCAACCCAGGTTCTCAACGAACACCGGGGAGCTGTTTTTT. Translation gives CASSPQPRFSTNTGELFF.

This chain links TRBV7-2 with TRBJ2-7; D gene unclear. The germline V gene encodes CDR1 SGHTA and CDR2 FQGNSA. V shed 5 bases and J shed 7 bases, with 12 bases lying between them. The CDR3 loop spans 12 amino acids. The CDR3 region has the DNA TGTGCCAGCAGCCCCTCCCTATTGGAGCAGTACTTC. It encodes CASSPSLLEQYF.

J is TRBJ1-4 and V is TRBV5-4; tentatively, D is TRBD1 (6 bases). Germline CDR1 and CDR2: SGHNT and YYREEE (reference sequence). V dropped 4 bases and J dropped 0 bases, with 13 bases sitting between them. The CDR3 sequence is 16 residues long. CDR3 loop: CASSPGGRATNEKLFF. DNA for the CDR3: TGTGCCAGCAGCCCGGGGGGCAGGGCAACTAATGAAAAACTGTTTTTT.

In this sample, this clonotype turned up once. This chain uses TRBV5-1 with TRBJ2-4, with 8 positions matching TRBD2. With V trimmed by 4 bases and J by 4 bases, 4 bases remained unmatched. This CDR3 region has 14 residues. Germline-derived CDR1 and CDR2 are SGHRS and YFSETQ. CDR3 DNA sequence: TGCGCCAGCAGCCCCCGGGGGGGGAAAAACATTCAGTACTTC. Protein product: CASSPRGGKNIQYF.